The entry below gives a single T cell receptor beta chain sequence along with its context. What it binds is not known. Treatment indicated: approximately 9-day PBMC culture with coronavirus spike peptide pools or control peptides (ViraFEST assay). Under the ViraFEST approach, antigen-specific T cells were expanded with peptide pools and TCRs subsequently sequenced. An Oncomine TCR Beta short-read assay was used to sequence the DNA from cultured CD4+ T cells. TCRdb recomputed calls from the PCR reads with MiXCR, one row per CDR3 protein. Of roughly 11,000 distinct CDR3 sequences in the sample, around 60% were seen once. The record originates from a study of vaccination and CD4 T cells after COVID-19. At the level of the study: Samples taken post-COVID came a median roughly 13 weeks after diagnosis, ranging from 35 to 161. Each control was exposed to a CEFX pool, an HIV-1 Nef pool, or no peptide at all.

Germline CDR1 is DFQATT and CDR2 is SNEGSKA (reference sequence). The V end was cut by 3 bases, the J end by 3 bases, with 8 bases between. The CDR3 loop spans 12 amino acids. The sequenced sample consisted of CD4+ T cells from blood, cultured in vitro. The rearrangement joins TRBV20-1 to TRBJ1-2; D call uncertain. This TCR derives from a human donor who had recovered from COVID-19. In nucleotides, the CDR3 is TGCAGTGCTAGCCGGGTGTACTATGGCTACACCTTC. Protein product: CSASRVYYGYTF.